Each of the 22 T cell receptor beta chains below was sequenced from the same sample in a study of T cell changes during pregnancy in multiple sclerosis. This table comes from immunoSEQ multiplex PCR, and its TCRdb copy is limited to in-frame clones, with some not included. The sample has about 130,000 clones; 95% to 98% are singletons. This specimen consisted of peripheral blood, obtained after pregnancy. The receptors stem from a female donor with multiple sclerosis, enrolled in a pregnancy study.

This clone was seen only once. The chain couples TRBV5-5 to TRBJ1-2, with 9 bases fitting TRBD1. CDR1 SGHKS and CDR2 YYEKEE come from the germline V gene (reference sequence). V lost 0 bases to trimming and J lost 8 bases; unmatched junction nucleotides: 5. This CDR3 region has 14 residues. The CDR3 region has the DNA TGTGCCAGCAGCTTGGTCGTGGACAGGGGCGGCTACACCTTC. Protein: CASSLVVDRGGYTF.

A single count supports this clone. This chain joins TRBV7-9 and TRBJ1-2; D may be TRBD1 (5 bases). V was clipped by 0 bases and J by 4 bases, with 12 bases between them. The CDR3 is 15 amino acids. Germline CDR1 and CDR2: SEHNR and FQNEAQ (reference sequence). CDR3: CASSLAHPDSYGYTF. CDR3 nucleotide sequence: TGTGCCAGCAGCTTAGCCCATCCTGACAGCTATGGCTACACCTTC.

This clone was observed a single time. The J gene is TRBJ2-3, the V gene TRBV5-4, with D perhaps matching TRBD1 (6 bases). The CDR3 is made up of 15 amino acids. Deletions cut 0 bases from V and 3 bases from J, with 11 bases between. Germline V gives CDR1 SGHNT, CDR2 YYREEE (reference sequence). In DNA, the CDR3 is TGTGCCAGCAGCTTGGGACAGGTGGGGACAGATACGCAGTATTTT. As protein: CASSLGQVGTDTQYF.

This clone was seen once. The chain recombines TRBV9 with TRBJ2-3; no definite D call. The CDR3 length is 9 residues. V lost 7 bases and J 7 bases, leaving 4 bases between the germline ends. Germline CDR1 and CDR2: SGDLS and YYNGEE. This CDR3 reads CASGHTQYF. The DNA for the CDR3 is TGTGCCAGCGGCCATACGCAGTATTTT.

V is TRBV27 and J is TRBJ2-3, with D possibly matching TRBD2 (6 bases). This CDR3 spans 18 amino acids. Germline V gives CDR1 MNHEY, CDR2 SMNVEV (reference sequence). With 5 bases removed from V and 6 bases from J, the gap between germline ends came to 27 bases. The CDR3 reads CASSTRLVSGVVYDTQYF. CDR3 coding DNA: TGTGCCAGCAGTACCCGACTAGTTTCGGGGGTAGTTTATGATACGCAGTATTTT.

J is TRBJ2-7 and V is TRBV28; D unresolved. Germline V lookup: CDR1 MDHEN, CDR2 SYDVKM. Trimming shortened V by 5 bases and J by 5 bases, and 16 bases separated the two germline ends. This CDR3 has 14 amino acids. The CDR3 DNA reads TGTGCCAGCAGTCCGTGGAGATCAGAGGACGAGCAGTACTTC. This gives the protein CASSPWRSEDEQYF. Complete variable domain (other parts from reference TRBV28 and TRBJ2-7): DVKVTQSSRYLVKRTGEKVFLECVQDMDHENMFWYRQDPGLGLRLIYFSYDVKMKEKGDIPEGYSVSREKKERFSLILESASTNQTSMYLCASSPWRSEDEQYFGPGTRLTVT.

The V and J genes are TRBV11-3 and TRBJ2-1; 8 bases map to TRBD2. Germline-derived CDR1 and CDR2 are SGHNT and YENEEA. Trimming at V came to 5 bases and at J to 9 bases, leaving 3 bases not matched to a gene. The CDR3 is made up of 12 amino acids. Written as DNA, the CDR3 is TGTGCCAGCAGCAACAGCGGGGGTGAGCAGTTCTTC. This translates into CASSNSGGEQFF.

In its sample, this clone was seen once. The J gene is TRBJ2-1, the V gene TRBV6-5; 9 nucleotides line up with TRBD2. Trimming took 0 bases from V and 5 from J; bases not matched to a gene: 2. Germline CDR1 MNHEY, CDR2 SVGAGI. This CDR3 has 15 residues. CDR3 region: CASSYSSSGDNEQFF. Written as DNA, the CDR3 is TGTGCCAGCAGTTACTCGTCTAGCGGGGACAATGAGCAGTTCTTC.

Only one count was recorded for this clone. V and J are TRBV25-1 and TRBJ1-1; D might be TRBD1 (5 bases). Trimming pared 2 bases from V and 1 base from J, leaving 17 bases between. CDR3 length: 17 amino acids. CDR1 and CDR2 (germline): MGHDK, SYGVNS. CDR3 protein: CASSEGQGYVRNTEAFF. CDR3 nucleotides: TGTGCCAGCAGTGAAGGGCAGGGCTACGTTAGGAACACTGAAGCTTTCTTT.

This chain joins TRBV27 and TRBJ2-1; 10 nucleotides match TRBD2. CDR3 length: 15 amino acids. Germline V gene sequence: CDR1 MNHEY, CDR2 SMNVEV (reference sequence). The V and J ends lost 6 bases and 6 bases, in that order; junction bases with no gene match: 8. The CDR3 DNA follows: TGTGCCAGCAGATCCCTAGCGGGAGTACTCAATGAGCAGTTCTTC. It encodes CASRSLAGVLNEQFF.

V usage is TRBV27 and J usage is TRBJ1-5; TRBD1 agrees at 7 bases. V lost 6 bases to trimming and J lost 6 bases; unmatched junction nucleotides: 8. Per the germline V gene, CDR1 is MNHEY and CDR2 is SMNVEV (reference sequence). CDR3 length: 14 amino acids. The CDR3 sequence is CASRRTGASQPQHF. The CDR3 nucleotides read TGTGCCAGCAGAAGGACAGGAGCGAGTCAGCCCCAGCATTTT.

The genes are TRBV27 and TRBJ2-1; 12 bases line up with TRBD2. After removal of 6 bases from V and 7 bases from J, the junction contained 4 bases not matched to a gene. The CDR3 contains 14 residues. The germline CDR1 and CDR2 sequences are MNHEY and SMNVEV (reference sequence). CDR3 nucleotides: TGTGCCAGCAGGACTAGCGGGAGTTTTAATGAGCAGTTCTTC. It yields the protein CASRTSGSFNEQFF.

This clone was observed a handful of times. V usage is TRBV19 and J usage is TRBJ1-1; D not certain. The CDR3 has 12 amino acids. The V end was cut by 4 bases, the J end by 2 bases, with 5 bases between. The germline V gene has CDR1 LNHDA and CDR2 SQIVND (reference sequence). The CDR3 DNA follows: TGTGCCAGTAGTAAGAGCAACACTGAAGCTTTCTTT. Encoded protein: CASSKSNTEAFF.

This clone was counted a single time. This sequence joins TRBV7-2 and TRBJ2-7; 7 bases map to TRBD1. J gave up 4 bases and V 2 bases, and 8 bases lay outside the gene matches. The germline CDR1 and CDR2 sequences are SGHTA and FQGNSA. This CDR3 has 15 residues. The CDR3 nucleotides are TGTGCCAGCAGCTTAATGGTGGGACAGCCATACGAGCAGTACTTC. As protein: CASSLMVGQPYEQYF.

The chain links TRBV5-1 to TRBJ2-7, with TRBD2 identical over 7 bases. The junction had 2 bases not matched to a gene; V was cut back by 0 bases and J by 2 bases. Germline V gives CDR1 SGHRS, CDR2 YFSETQ. The CDR3 is made up of 14 amino acids. The CDR3 region is CASSLGGSTYEQYF. In DNA, the CDR3 is TGCGCCAGCAGCTTGGGCGGGAGTACCTACGAGCAGTACTTC.

The V gene is TRBV6-5, the J gene TRBJ2-1; 7 bases agree with TRBD2. Germline V gene lookup returns CDR1 MNHEY and CDR2 SVGAGI. V lost 5 bases and J lost 6; bases outside the gene matches: 10. This CDR3 contains 15 residues. The CDR3 sequence: CASSLAALGSNEQFF. For the CDR3, the DNA is TGTGCCAGCAGTCTAGCGGCCCTAGGGAGCAATGAGCAGTTCTTC.

This clone was detected only once. It is unclear where the CDR3 begins or ends on the DNA, so no DNA is shown, and the CDR3 is as TCRdb lists it. V is TRBV27 and J is TRBJ1-5. With termini counted, the CDR3 has 12 amino acids. Germline V gene sequence: CDR1 MNHEY, CDR2 SMNVEV (reference sequence). The CDR3: CASTSGDRPQHF.

V gene TRBV5-1 combines with J gene TRBJ1-1; the D is unclear. The CDR3 consists of 13 residues. The germline V gene encodes CDR1 SGHRS and CDR2 YFSETQ. Trimming pared 5 bases from V and 3 bases from J, leaving 11 bases between. The CDR3 coding sequence is TGCGCCAGCAGTCCAGTCACCCACACTGAAGCTTTCTTT. This encodes CASSPVTHTEAFF.

Remarks on this clone: Other DNA sequences in the same sample also yield this CDR3. The chain is built from TRBV5-1 and TRBJ2-1; unclear D gene. Trimming shortened V by 1 base and J by 5 bases, and 4 bases separated the two germline ends. The V gene's germline CDR1 is SGHRS and CDR2 YFSETQ. The length of the CDR3 is 12 residues. The chain's CDR3 is CASSLSDNEQFF. In nucleotides, the CDR3 is TGCGCCAGCAGCTTGAGCGACAATGAGCAGTTCTTC.

This clone was seen only once. This sequence joins TRBV4-2 and TRBJ2-5, with 7 bases fitting TRBD1. The V segment lost 0 bases and the J segment 1 base; nucleotides outside the gene matches: 5. From germline, CDR1 is LGHNA and CDR2 YNFKEQ. There are 16 residues in the CDR3. The CDR3: CASSQEGTARQETQYF. The CDR3 nucleotides read TGTGCCAGCAGCCAAGAGGGGACAGCGCGCCAAGAGACCCAGTACTTC.

This chain links TRBV28 with TRBJ2-5, with D possibly being TRBD2 (5 bases). CDR1 MDHEN and CDR2 SYDVKM come from the germline V gene. This CDR3 has 13 residues. The V end was cut by 3 bases, the J end by 5 bases, with 10 bases between. The CDR3 DNA reads TGTGCCAGCAGTTTGTACTCGGGGGAGACCCAGTACTTC. Protein: CASSLYSGETQYF.

The chain has TRBV6-5 and TRBJ2-1; possibly TRBD2 for D (6 bases). Trimming removed 0 bases from V and 1 base from J, with 7 bases in between. CDR3 length equals 15 residues. Per germline, CDR1 MNHEY and CDR2 SVGAGI. CDR3 sequence: CASSYSLASYNEQFF. CDR3 coding DNA: TGTGCCAGCAGTTACTCACTAGCTTCCTACAATGAGCAGTTCTTC.